This T cell receptor (beta chain) was sequenced in a study of shared clonotypes between healthy human individuals. Overall study results and limits: Naive subsets, compared against memory subsets, generally had larger estimated richness values. Shared clonotypes: about 4.6% naive CD4, under 4% naive CD8, 2.3% memory CD4, under 0.5% memory CD8.

About this clone: Antigen specificity is unknown.

CD45RO-negative, CCR7-positively selected cells formed the naive CD8 fraction, excluding terminally differentiated effector memory CD45RA+ cells. The V end lost 0 bases, the J end lost 2 bases, and 12 bases lay between the germline ends. Per germline, CDR1 SGHDT and CDR2 YYEEEE. The CDR3 has 16 amino acids. Method: immunoSEQ multiplex PCR; TCRdb's copy keeps in-frame clones and lacks some. The top ten hold approximately 1.2% of the sample, which has about 2 million clones, just under 95% seen once. The rearrangement joins TRBV5-6 to TRBJ2-1; a possible D gene is TRBD1 (6 bases). This receptor was obtained from a man aged 18 to 29 in good health. Sample: naive CD8+ T cells sorted from blood. The CDR3 sequence: CASSLGGGDPYNEQFF. The CDR3 DNA reads as TGTGCCAGCAGCTTGGGAGGGGGAGACCCCTACAATGAGCAGTTCTTC.